The 29 T cell receptor beta chains in this list originate from one sample, sequenced in a study of shared clonotypes between healthy human individuals. CD45RO-negative CD8 cells positively selected for CCR7 made up the naive population, which excluded terminally differentiated effector memory CD45RA+ cells. Clones were sequenced by immunoSEQ multiplex PCR, and TCRdb holds only the in-frame ones, with some missing. The data contain millions of clones, approximately 94% of them singletons. The sample was naive CD8+ T cells sorted from blood. Receptors originate from a man aged 18 to 35 in good health.

A note on this clone: This sample includes further DNA sequences coding for the same CDR3. V and J are TRBV29-1 and TRBJ2-1; unclear D gene. CDR1 SQVTM and CDR2 ANQGSEA come from the germline V gene. The V gene lost 1 base and the J gene lost 2 bases, with 3 bases spanning the gap. The CDR3 is 12 amino acids. CDR3 in amino acids: CSVEAAYNEQFF. CDR3 in DNA: TGCAGCGTTGAAGCGGCCTACAATGAGCAGTTCTTC.

V usage is TRBV13 and J usage is TRBJ2-7; D remains ambiguous. V lost 6 bases and J 0 bases, leaving 6 bases between the germline ends. Germline V gene data show CDR1 as PRHDT and CDR2 as FYEKMQ (reference sequence). CDR3 size: 12 residues. DNA of the CDR3: TGTGCCAGCAGTCGAAGCTCCTACGAGCAGTACTTC. It yields the protein CASSRSSYEQYF.

The chain uses TRBV5-1 and TRBJ2-7; 9 bases line up with TRBD1. V gave up 0 bases and J gave up 5 bases; unmatched junction bases: 9. This CDR3 is built from 16 residues. The germline CDR1 and CDR2 sequences are SGHRS and YFSETQ. The CDR3 loop reads CASSLEPGTGLDEQYF. The CDR3 coding sequence is TGCGCCAGCAGCTTGGAGCCCGGGACAGGGCTAGACGAGCAGTACTTC.

The DNA of the CDR3 is TGCGCCAGCAGCTTTAGAGCGGAGAGCTCCTACGAGCAGTACTTC. Translated: CASSFRAESSYEQYF. The genes are TRBV4-1 and TRBJ2-7; D might be TRBD2 (5 bases). Germline V gene data show CDR1 as MGHRA and CDR2 as YSYEKL. The length of the CDR3 is 15 residues. The V and J ends lost 5 bases and 0 bases respectively, with 14 bases between them.

The chain employs TRBV18 and TRBJ1-2; 8 nucleotides match TRBD1. The V gene end was trimmed by 0 bases and the J gene end by 7 bases; junction bases not matched to a gene: 16. Germline V lookup: CDR1 KGHSH, CDR2 LQKENI. This CDR3 has 18 amino acids. CDR3: CASSPPSPLAGGIGGYTF. CDR3 DNA sequence: TGTGCCAGCTCACCACCCTCACCCCTGGCAGGGGGCATAGGTGGCTACACCTTC. The full variable domain, completed using reference TRBV18 and TRBJ1-2, is NAGVMQNPRHLVRRRGQEARLRCSPMKGHSHVYWYRQLPEEGLKFMVYLQKENIIDESGMPKERFSAEFPKEGPSILRIQQVVRGDSAAYFCASSPPSPLAGGIGGYTFGSGTRLTVV.

The chain has TRBV11-2 and TRBJ1-1; D is unresolved. This CDR3 contains 16 residues. Germline V CDR1 and CDR2: SGHAT, FQNNGV. V lost 5 bases, J lost 0 bases, and 16 bases lay in between. The CDR3: CASSPNGGNMNTEAFF. CDR3 coding DNA: TGTGCCAGCAGCCCCAACGGCGGGAACATGAACACTGAAGCTTTCTTT. The full variable domain, with the rest looked up from reference TRBV11-2 and TRBJ1-1, is EAGVAQSPRYKIIEKRQSVAFWCNPISGHATLYWYQQILGQGPKLLIQFQNNGVVDDSQLPKDRFSAERLKGVDSTLKIQPAKLEDSAVYLCASSPNGGNMNTEAFFGQGTRLTVV.

The chain uses TRBV11-2 and TRBJ2-1; 11 nucleotides align to TRBD2. Germline V gene lookup returns CDR1 SGHAT and CDR2 FQNNGV. The CDR3 runs 16 residues. With V trimmed by 5 bases and J by 7 bases, 10 bases remained unmatched. The DNA of the CDR3 is TGTGCCAGCAGCCCCCGAGGGACTAGCGGTGGGAATGAGCAGTTCTTC. Its translation: CASSPRGTSGGNEQFF. Looking up the rest from reference TRBV11-2 and TRBJ2-1 gives the full variable domain: EAGVAQSPRYKIIEKRQSVAFWCNPISGHATLYWYQQILGQGPKLLIQFQNNGVVDDSQLPKDRFSAERLKGVDSTLKIQPAKLEDSAVYLCASSPRGTSGGNEQFFGPGTRLTVL.

In the case of this clone: The same CDR3 can be traced to other DNA sequences in this sample. This chain connects TRBV19 to TRBJ2-1, with 7 bases lining up with TRBD2. This CDR3 is 12 amino acids long. Losses at the gene ends were 3 bases for V and 8 bases for J; bases not matched to a gene: 1. In germline, CDR1 is LNHDA, CDR2 SQIVND (reference sequence). The CDR3 DNA reads as TGTGCCAGTAGTATCGCGGGGGATGAGCAGTTCTTC. Residues: CASSIAGDEQFF.

The CDR3 here is CASSSQVESTDTQYF. Written as DNA, the CDR3 is TGTGCCAGCAGCTCTCAAGTCGAGAGCACAGATACGCAGTATTTT. The chain links TRBV13 to TRBJ2-3, with no clear D. Trimming pared 4 bases from V and 0 bases from J, leaving 11 bases between. Per the germline V gene, CDR1 is PRHDT and CDR2 is FYEKMQ (reference sequence). The CDR3 is 15 amino acids.

The chain has TRBV5-1 and TRBJ1-2; TRBD1 aligns across 8 bases. The CDR3 is 17 amino acids. Per germline, CDR1 SGHRS and CDR2 YFSETQ. V gave up 0 bases and J gave up 4 bases; unmatched junction bases: 11. The CDR3 protein is CASSLGVEDRVGYGYTF. The CDR3 nucleotides are TGCGCCAGCAGCTTGGGCGTGGAGGACAGGGTCGGCTATGGCTACACCTTC. Complete variable domain (other parts from reference TRBV5-1 and TRBJ1-2): KAGVTQTPRYLIKTRGQQVTLSCSPISGHRSVSWYQQTPGQGLQFLFEYFSETQRNKGNFPGRFSGRQFSNSRSEMNVSTLELGDSALYLCASSLGVEDRVGYGYTFGSGTRLTVV.

The count of this clone is one. The J gene is TRBJ1-1, the V gene TRBV27; maybe TRBD1 (5 bases). CDR3 length: 15 amino acids. Looked up from germline, CDR1 is MNHEY and CDR2 is SMNVEV (reference sequence). V shed 5 bases and J shed 2 bases, with 15 bases lying between them. This CDR3 is CASSPRQIDNTEAFF. The CDR3 bases are TGTGCCAGCAGTCCACGACAGATAGATAACACTGAAGCTTTCTTT.

This rearrangement joins TRBV4-1 to TRBJ2-7, with no clear D. With 4 bases removed from V and 1 base from J, the gap between germline ends came to 11 bases. Germline V gives CDR1 MGHRA, CDR2 YSYEKL. This CDR3 has 14 amino acids. The CDR3 sequence is CASSPFLGSYEQYF. CDR3 bases: TGCGCCAGCAGCCCGTTTTTAGGTTCCTACGAGCAGTACTTC.

Comments on this clone: Other DNA sequences within the sample encode an identical CDR3. The rearrangement joins TRBV30 to TRBJ1-5; no clear D gene. Trimming removed 1 base at V and 0 bases at J, with 4 bases between. CDR3 length: 13 residues. CDR1 and CDR2 (germline): GTSNPN, SVGIG (reference sequence). CDR3 nucleotide sequence: TGTGCCTGGAGTGAAGGTAGCAATCAGCCCCAGCATTTT. It is translated as CAWSEGSNQPQHF.

The V and J genes are TRBV27 and TRBJ2-7; TRBD2 matches 11 bases. Germline-derived CDR1 and CDR2 are MNHEY and SMNVEV (reference sequence). The length of the CDR3 is 17 residues. With 1 base clipped from V and 4 bases from J, the junction kept 9 bases outside the gene matches. The chain's CDR3 is CASSLLGIAGGHYEQYF. CDR3 coding DNA: TGTGCCAGCAGTTTATTGGGAATAGCGGGAGGGCATTACGAGCAGTACTTC.

V gene TRBV6-1 combines with J gene TRBJ1-5, with TRBD1 as a possible D gene (5 bases). Germline CDR1 is MNHNS and CDR2 is SASEGT. Deletions cut 6 bases from V and 8 bases from J, with 17 bases between. The CDR3 length is 14 residues. The CDR3 loop reads CASRPSGRGEPQHF. DNA of the CDR3: TGTGCCAGCAGACCTTCTGGTCGAGGGGAGCCCCAGCATTTT.

This clone has only one observation. J is TRBJ2-7 and V is TRBV7-6; a possible D gene is TRBD2 (5 bases). The length of the CDR3 is 15 residues. Germline-derived CDR1 and CDR2 are SGHVS and FNYEAQ. V was clipped by 5 bases and J by 5 bases, with 19 bases between them. Here the CDR3 DNA reads TGTGCCAGCAGCCCCCTCATCGGGATGTACGACGAGCAGTACTTC. As protein: CASSPLIGMYDEQYF.

The rearrangement uses TRBV11-2 and TRBJ2-3; TRBD2 matches 11 bases. V gave up 3 bases and J gave up 2 bases; unmatched junction bases: 7. The CDR3 is made up of 17 amino acids. Looked up from germline, CDR1 is SGHAT and CDR2 is FQNNGV. The CDR3 spells CASSFPLSGGDTDTQYF. CDR3 bases: TGTGCCAGCAGCTTCCCCCTTAGCGGGGGGGACACAGATACGCAGTATTTT.

The chain couples TRBV30 to TRBJ1-1; the match to TRBD1 covers 7 bases. V shed 2 bases, J shed 4 bases, and the junction held 4 bases outside the gene matches. The CDR3 is 13 amino acids. The germline V gene has CDR1 GTSNPN and CDR2 SVGIG (reference sequence). The CDR3 DNA reads TGTGCCTGGAGTTCAGGGGGAATCACTGAAGCTTTCTTT. Its translation is CAWSSGGITEAFF.

Comment on this clone: A much larger clonotype is one base distant, so this may be a read error. The chain links TRBV7-9 to TRBJ2-7; D gene uncertain. The CDR3 has 12 residues. Germline V lookup: CDR1 SEHNR, CDR2 FQNEAQ (reference sequence). Trimming took off 5 bases at V and 5 bases at J, with 10 bases between the two ends. CDR3 nucleotides: TGTGCCAGCAGCCCCGGTGGGAACGAGCAGTACTTC. Translation gives CASSPGGNEQYF.

The chain couples TRBV28 to TRBJ2-3, with TRBD1 matching over 10 bases. The V and J ends lost 5 bases and 4 bases, in that order; junction bases with no gene match: 9. Per the germline V gene, CDR1 is MDHEN and CDR2 is SYDVKM. This CDR3 comprises 16 residues. CDR3 loop: CASSPYPGQGPDTQYF. The CDR3 DNA follows: TGTGCCAGCAGTCCGTATCCGGGACAGGGGCCAGATACGCAGTATTTT. The complete variable domain, with remaining parts taken from reference TRBV28 and TRBJ2-3, reads DVKVTQSSRYLVKRTGEKVFLECVQDMDHENMFWYRQDPGLGLRLIYFSYDVKMKEKGDIPEGYSVSREKKERFSLILESASTNQTSMYLCASSPYPGQGPDTQYFGPGTRLTVL.

This clone showed up just once. The chain couples TRBV6-6 to TRBJ2-5; TRBD1 or TRBD2 may be the D gene (5 bases each). The CDR3 spans 16 residues. The germline V gene has CDR1 MNHNY and CDR2 SVGAGI (reference sequence). The germline V and J ends were trimmed by 0 bases and 1 base, with 12 bases remaining between them. The CDR3 region is CASSYSVGDPQETQYF. The CDR3 DNA is TGTGCCAGCAGTTACTCGGTCGGGGACCCCCAAGAGACCCAGTACTTC.

The genes are TRBV6-1 and TRBJ1-5; D is undetermined. Germline V lookup: CDR1 MNHNS, CDR2 SASEGT. Trimming removed 8 bases from V and 2 bases from J, with 16 bases in between. The CDR3 runs 15 residues. CDR3 residues: CASYFAPAGNQPQHF. The CDR3 DNA reads TGTGCCAGCTACTTTGCCCCAGCGGGCAATCAGCCCCAGCATTTT.

This chain connects TRBV13 to TRBJ1-2; a possible D gene is TRBD1 (5 bases). Germline CDR1 PRHDT, CDR2 FYEKMQ (reference sequence). V lost 5 bases, J lost 8 bases, and 21 bases lay in between. The CDR3 is 15 residues long. Here the CDR3 reads CASSNDRDSGGGYTF. DNA for the CDR3: TGTGCCAGCAGCAATGACCGGGACTCCGGCGGGGGCTACACCTTC.

This chain links TRBV27 with TRBJ2-5; D unresolved. Germline V CDR1 and CDR2: MNHEY, SMNVEV (reference sequence). The CDR3 extends over 14 amino acids. Trimming cost V 2 bases and J 4 bases, with 11 bases left between them. The DNA of the CDR3 is TGTGCCAGCAGTTTAATTGCTGGTGTAGAGACCCAGTACTTC. It yields the protein CASSLIAGVETQYF.

The V call is TRBV5-1, the J call TRBJ1-1; possible D gene TRBD1, 5 bases. CDR1 is SGHRS and CDR2 is YFSETQ in the germline V gene. Trimming left V 0 bases short and J 7 bases short, with 13 bases between. This CDR3 is built from 14 residues. CDR3 bases: TGCGCCAGCAGCTTGGAGGGAGGGGTTGGTGAAGCTTTCTTT. It translates to CASSLEGGVGEAFF.

The chain recombines TRBV13 with TRBJ2-2; the D is unclear. The germline V gene has CDR1 PRHDT and CDR2 FYEKMQ (reference sequence). This CDR3 is 11 amino acids long. V was trimmed by 4 bases and J by 8 bases, leaving 5 bases between them. CDR3 sequence (DNA): TGTGCCAGCAGCTCCTTTGGGGAGCTGTTTTTT. It translates to CASSSFGELFF.

The CDR3 is CASSRTDEAFF. CDR3 coding DNA: TGTGCCAGCAGCCGGACAGATGAAGCTTTCTTT. V and J are TRBV6-1 and TRBJ1-1, with D perhaps TRBD1 (6 bases). Germline V lookup: CDR1 MNHNS, CDR2 SASEGT. Trimming shortened V by 6 bases and J by 7 bases, and 9 bases separated the two germline ends. CDR3 length equals 11 residues.

As DNA, the CDR3 is TGCAGCGTTGATACAGGGCACAACACTGAAGCTTTCTTT. Translated, it gives CSVDTGHNTEAFF. The V gene is TRBV29-1, the J gene TRBJ1-1; D is perhaps TRBD1 (6 bases). Trimming left V 3 bases short and J 2 bases short, with 10 bases between. Looked up from germline, CDR1 is SQVTM and CDR2 is ANQGSEA. This CDR3 is 13 amino acids long.

This clone occurred a few times. The same CDR3 arises from other DNA sequences in this sample as well. The CDR3 region is CAISVGSNQPQHF. DNA of the CDR3: TGTGCCATCTCGGTAGGCAGCAATCAGCCCCAGCATTTT. The chain combines TRBV10-3 with TRBJ1-5; D not certain. V was clipped by 8 bases and J by 1 base, with 9 bases between them. Germline loops: CDR1 ENHRY, CDR2 SYGVKD. This CDR3 has 13 amino acids.